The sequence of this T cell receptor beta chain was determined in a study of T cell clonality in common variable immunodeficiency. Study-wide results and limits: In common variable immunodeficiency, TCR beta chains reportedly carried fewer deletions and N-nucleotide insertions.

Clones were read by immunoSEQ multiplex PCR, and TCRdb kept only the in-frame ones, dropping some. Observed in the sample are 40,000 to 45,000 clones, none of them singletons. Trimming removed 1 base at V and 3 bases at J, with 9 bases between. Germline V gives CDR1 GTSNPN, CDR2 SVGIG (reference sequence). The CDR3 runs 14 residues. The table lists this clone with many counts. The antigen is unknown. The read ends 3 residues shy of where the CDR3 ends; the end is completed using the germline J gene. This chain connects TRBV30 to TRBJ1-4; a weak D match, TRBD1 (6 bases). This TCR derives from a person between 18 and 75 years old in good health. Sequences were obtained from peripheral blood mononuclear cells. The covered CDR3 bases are TGTGCCTGGAGTGATAACAGGGCTAATGAAAAA. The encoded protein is CAWSDNRANEK. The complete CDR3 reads CAWSDNRANEKLFF. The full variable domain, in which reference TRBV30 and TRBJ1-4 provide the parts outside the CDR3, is SQTIHQWPATLVQPVGSPLSLECTVEGTSNPNLYWYRQAAGRGLQLLFYSVGIGQISSEVPQNLSASRPQDRQFILSSKKLLLSDSGFYLCAWSDNRANEKLFFGSGTQLSVL.